This is a list of T cell receptor beta chains from one sample in a study of T cell clusters in autoimmune cytopenias. Reprocessing the multiplex PCR reads, TCRdb reports a single entry for every CDR3 protein and omits DNA. The repertoire table contains approximately 6,500 distinct CDR3 sequences. These records were also assigned to another study, of T cell repertoires in aging, cancer and after chemotherapy.

Sample: peripheral blood. These TCRs come from a human donor in good health. CDR3s include the opening cysteine and the closing phenylalanine or tryptophan. Size tells how often a clone was seen (once, few, many) or the class of an expanded clone, and some rows leave it out.

v_call: TRBV27
j_call: TRBJ2-1
clone_size: medium-sized
cdr3_aa: CASRRANEQFF

v_call: TRBV6-5
j_call: TRBJ1-2
clone_size: medium-sized
cdr3_aa: CASRTGSPGLNYGYTF

v_call: TRBV6-1
j_call: TRBJ2-5
clone_size: medium-sized
cdr3_aa: CASSEGLRQGAETQYF

v_call: TRBV6-5
j_call: TRBJ1-1
clone_size: -
cdr3_aa: CASSLKWDTEAFF

v_call: TRBV20-1
j_call: TRBJ1-2
clone_size: -
cdr3_aa: CSAREINGYTF

v_call: TRBV5-6
j_call: TRBJ2-5
clone_size: -
cdr3_aa: CASSPLTGGSQETQYF

v_call: TRBV20-1
j_call: TRBJ2-5
clone_size: -
cdr3_aa: CSASPYSTGPSRDATQYF

v_call: TRBV6-5
j_call: TRBJ2-5
clone_size: medium-sized
cdr3_aa: CASRRGVSETQYF

v_call: TRBV19
j_call: TRBJ2-6
clone_size: medium-sized
cdr3_aa: CASSTEGQGRSGANVLTF

v_call: TRBV6-5
j_call: TRBJ1-5
clone_size: medium-sized
cdr3_aa: CASSRQGGDQPQHF

v_call: TRBV15
j_call: TRBJ2-6
clone_size: medium-sized
cdr3_aa: CATSSGGAGANVLTF

v_call: TRBV6-5
j_call: TRBJ1-6
clone_size: -
cdr3_aa: CASSYGRGHSPLHF

v_call: TRBV20-1
j_call: TRBJ1-6
clone_size: -
cdr3_aa: CSARRQGGSSYNSPLHF

v_call: TRBV6-2/TRBV6-3
j_call: TRBJ2-3
clone_size: -
cdr3_aa: CASSYSQGKQYF

v_call: TRBV20-1
j_call: TRBJ1-6
clone_size: -
cdr3_aa: CSARVDSTRDSPLHF

v_call: TRBV6-5
j_call: TRBJ1-1
clone_size: medium-sized
cdr3_aa: CASKKTGANTEAFF

v_call: TRBV6-1
j_call: TRBJ2-3
clone_size: -
cdr3_aa: CASERGTDTQYF

v_call: TRBV6-6
j_call: TRBJ1-1
clone_size: -
cdr3_aa: CATSGNRMNTEAFF

v_call: TRBV10-3
j_call: TRBJ1-1
clone_size: -
cdr3_aa: CAISESGRWGAEAFF

v_call: TRBV19
j_call: TRBJ2-7
clone_size: -
cdr3_aa: CASSPTPGEAHEQYF

v_call: TRBV20-1
j_call: TRBJ1-6
clone_size: -
cdr3_aa: CSTPGTGAGPLHF

v_call: TRBV6-5
j_call: TRBJ2-7
clone_size: -
cdr3_aa: CASNDGTPGAYEQYF

v_call: TRBV15
j_call: TRBJ2-7
clone_size: medium-sized
cdr3_aa: CATSRDSGTAYEQYF

v_call: TRBV10-3
j_call: TRBJ1-2
clone_size: medium-sized
cdr3_aa: CAISPATGGKGYTF

v_call: TRBV12-3/TRBV12-4
j_call: TRBJ2-7
clone_size: medium-sized
cdr3_aa: CASSPTSGGAYEQYF

v_call: TRBV19
j_call: TRBJ1-1
clone_size: medium-sized
cdr3_aa: CASSIEEETNTEAFF

v_call: TRBV19
j_call: TRBJ1-1
clone_size: medium-sized
cdr3_aa: CASSLTGQFTEAFF

v_call: TRBV6-5
j_call: TRBJ1-1
clone_size: medium-sized
cdr3_aa: CASSQRQGVTEAFF

v_call: TRBV5-6
j_call: TRBJ2-7
clone_size: medium-sized
cdr3_aa: CASSTWTLEQYF

v_call: TRBV10-1
j_call: TRBJ2-3
clone_size: -
cdr3_aa: CASSRNTLLGDTQYF

v_call: TRBV19
j_call: TRBJ1-6
clone_size: medium-sized
cdr3_aa: CASKAAEQGQRPLHF

v_call: TRBV27
j_call: TRBJ1-2
clone_size: medium-sized
cdr3_aa: CASSSRTGALGYTF

v_call: TRBV12-3/TRBV12-4
j_call: TRBJ1-2
clone_size: medium-sized
cdr3_aa: CASSLRSDYGYTF

v_call: TRBV6-2/TRBV6-3
j_call: TRBJ1-5
clone_size: -
cdr3_aa: CASSGTVRNQPQHF

v_call: TRBV12-3/TRBV12-4
j_call: TRBJ1-2
clone_size: -
cdr3_aa: CASALGGDSNYGYTF

v_call: TRBV19
j_call: TRBJ1-5
clone_size: -
cdr3_aa: CASSIVRTPNQPQHF

v_call: TRBV12-3/TRBV12-4
j_call: TRBJ2-2
clone_size: -
cdr3_aa: CASSPLVGQGSTGELFF

v_call: TRBV6-1
j_call: TRBJ1-5
clone_size: -
cdr3_aa: CASSYPTGSGDQPQHF

v_call: TRBV6-2/TRBV6-3
j_call: TRBJ1-5
clone_size: -
cdr3_aa: CASSYFPGQVGQPQHF

v_call: TRBV19
j_call: TRBJ1-5
clone_size: medium-sized
cdr3_aa: CASSGHPRGQDQPQHF

v_call: TRBV11-1
j_call: TRBJ1-1
clone_size: medium-sized
cdr3_aa: CASSLGIREAFF

v_call: TRBV30
j_call: TRBJ1-3
clone_size: -
cdr3_aa: CAWHRDSSGNTIYF

v_call: TRBV6-2/TRBV6-3
j_call: TRBJ1-5
clone_size: medium-sized
cdr3_aa: CASSHGPKANQPQHF

v_call: TRBV6-2/TRBV6-3
j_call: TRBJ1-5
clone_size: -
cdr3_aa: CASLAGTGGHLGQPQHF

v_call: TRBV20-1
j_call: TRBJ1-5
clone_size: -
cdr3_aa: CSAPKQGINQPQHF

v_call: TRBV5-6
j_call: TRBJ2-7
clone_size: -
cdr3_aa: CASSFDPLSDSYEQYF

v_call: TRBV30
j_call: TRBJ1-1
clone_size: medium-sized
cdr3_aa: CAWSVTRRASTEAFF

v_call: TRBV6-5
j_call: TRBJ2-2
clone_size: medium-sized
cdr3_aa: CASRTPQGRRELFF

v_call: TRBV6-1
j_call: TRBJ1-5
clone_size: medium-sized
cdr3_aa: CASSEQQGAGNQPQHF